These 13 T cell receptor beta chains were sequenced from one sample in a study of T cells in Graves' hyperthyroidism and ophthalmopathy. The source material, RNA transcripts, was used to amplify TCR beta CDR3 regions. The TCR CDR3 first-round RT-PCR relied on the HTBI primer set. TCRdb processed the multiplex PCR reads anew with MiXCR; each CDR3 protein has one entry. Counted here are some 690,000 distinct CDR3 sequences, approximately 15% occurring once; the ten biggest clones make up around a sixth. The sample consisted of blood. The receptors here all came from a man between 50 and 59 years old with Graves' hyperthyroidism.

At least ten counts were recorded for this clonotype. The V call is TRBV15, the J call TRBJ2-5; weak D call: TRBD1 (6 bases). The CDR3 has 15 residues. Trimming stripped 0 bases from V and 5 bases from J, with 13 bases between. Germline CDR1 LNHNV, CDR2 YYDKDF (reference sequence). The DNA for the CDR3 is TGTGCCACCAGCAGAGATACAGGGATGGGCGAGACCCAGTACTTC. This gives the protein CATSRDTGMGETQYF.

This clonotype was counted only a few times. This sequence joins TRBV19 and TRBJ2-3, with D hard to call. Germline-derived CDR1 and CDR2 are LNHDA and SQIVND (reference sequence). The CDR3 is 13 amino acids. V lost 4 bases and J 3 bases, leaving 8 bases between the germline ends. The CDR3 sequence: CASSSVGTDTQYF. CDR3 sequence (DNA): TGTGCCAGTAGTAGTGTGGGAACAGATACGCAGTATTTT. Drawing the rest from reference TRBV19 and TRBJ2-3, the complete variable domain is DGGITQSPKYLFRKEGQNVTLSCEQNLNHDAMYWYRQDPGQGLRLIYYSQIVNDFQKGDIAEGYSVSREKKESFPLTVTSAQKNPTAFYLCASSSVGTDTQYFGPGTRLTVL.

This clonotype was picked up one time. This chain joins TRBV29-1 and TRBJ1-2; D is uncertain. CDR3 size: 13 residues. V lost 0 bases and J lost 2, with 7 bases in between. The germline V gene has CDR1 SQVTM and CDR2 ANQGSEA. The CDR3 loop reads CSVEEAGNYGYTF. CDR3 sequence (DNA): TGCAGCGTTGAAGAAGCGGGGAACTATGGCTACACCTTC.

A few counts support this clonotype. The chain has TRBV24-1 and TRBJ1-5; D is ambiguous. Germline V gives CDR1 KGHDR, CDR2 SFDVKD. This CDR3 contains 13 residues. Trimming stripped 4 bases from V and 7 bases from J, with 10 bases between. DNA for the CDR3: TGTGCCACCAGTGAGGAAAGATGGCAGCCCCAGCATTTT. As protein: CATSEERWQPQHF.

The gene calls are TRBV2 and TRBJ1-1; possible D gene TRBD1, 5 bases. Germline-derived CDR1 and CDR2 are SNHLY and FYNNEI. The ends were cut back, 7 bases at V and 5 bases at J, with 20 bases in the middle. CDR3 length equals 15 residues. CDR3 in amino acids: CASTGQRGAGTEAFF. The CDR3 bases are TGTGCCAGCACTGGTCAAAGGGGCGCGGGGACTGAAGCTTTCTTT.

This clonotype was observed many times. The V and J genes are TRBV2 and TRBJ1-2; the D is unclear. CDR1 and CDR2 from the germline V gene are SNHLY and FYNNEI. The CDR3 length is 13 residues. Trimming removed 6 bases at V and 4 bases at J, with 12 bases between. CDR3 residues: CASSDTEIYGYTF. CDR3 DNA sequence: TGTGCCAGCAGCGATACAGAAATCTATGGCTACACCTTC.

This clonotype was seen repeatedly, ten times or more. This sequence joins TRBV14 and TRBJ2-7; no firm D call. The germline CDR1 and CDR2 sequences are SGHDN and FVKESK. This CDR3 has 11 amino acids. Trimming cost V 4 bases and J 7 bases, with 8 bases left between them. The CDR3 region is CASSPGREQYF. Here the CDR3 DNA reads TGTGCCAGCAGCCCCGGACGGGAGCAGTACTTC.

This clonotype came up many times. The chain employs TRBV5-1 and TRBJ1-6; 8 bases are shared with TRBD1. CDR1 is SGHRS, CDR2 YFSETQ, per germline. V gave up 0 bases and J gave up 7 bases; unmatched junction bases: 3. The CDR3 consists of 15 residues. The CDR3 DNA sequence: TGCGCCAGCAGCTTGGCCACAGGGGGAAATTCACCCCTCCACTTT. Amino acids: CASSLATGGNSPLHF.

This clonotype has a handful of counts. The rearrangement joins TRBV18 to TRBJ1-4; 7 bases agree with TRBD1. V trimming: 4 bases; J trimming: 7 bases; junction bases outside the gene matches: 6. Germline values: CDR1 KGHSH, CDR2 LQKENI. The CDR3 has 14 residues. The CDR3 sequence is CASSRPGQPEKLFF. The CDR3 DNA reads TGTGCCAGCTCACGGCCGGGACAGCCTGAAAAACTGTTTTTT.

This clonotype occurred many times. The gene calls are TRBV28 and TRBJ2-1; possible D gene TRBD1, 9 bases. The CDR3 loop spans 19 amino acids. Looked up from germline, CDR1 is MDHEN and CDR2 is SYDVKM. V lost 7 bases and J 5 bases, leaving 30 bases between the germline ends. The CDR3 DNA is TGTGCCAGCACCCGGACAGGGGTTGCGGTAGCGGGAAACGACAATGAGCAGTTCTTC. Residues: CASTRTGVAVAGNDNEQFF.

This clonotype was detected only a few times. The chain joins TRBV27 to TRBJ2-7, with D possibly matching TRBD1 (6 bases). The V and J ends lost 3 bases and 4 bases respectively, with 13 bases between them. Germline lookup yields CDR1 MNHEY and CDR2 SMNVEV (reference sequence). CDR3 length: 14 residues. The CDR3 is CASSFQDSLYEQYF. CDR3 sequence (DNA): TGTGCCAGCAGTTTTCAGGACAGCTTATACGAGCAGTACTTC.

This clonotype came up many times. CDR3 in amino acids: CASSLRTGGSNQPQHF. Written as DNA, the CDR3 is TGTGCCAGCAGTCTCCGGACAGGGGGCTCCAATCAGCCCCAGCATTTT. The V gene is TRBV28, the J gene TRBJ1-5; 11 nucleotides align to TRBD1. CDR3 length equals 16 residues. The junction had 6 bases not matched to a gene; V was cut back by 5 bases and J by 3 bases. CDR1 MDHEN and CDR2 SYDVKM come from the germline V gene.

This clonotype was detected ten times or more. J is TRBJ2-1 and V is TRBV27, with unresolved D. Trimming took off 5 bases at V and 3 bases at J, with 8 bases between the two ends. The CDR3 consists of 13 residues. Germline-derived CDR1 and CDR2 are MNHEY and SMNVEV (reference sequence). CDR3 coding DNA: TGTGCCAGCAGTCGACTGGGCTACAATGAGCAGTTCTTC. This codes for CASSRLGYNEQFF.